The 22 T cell receptor beta chains listed next were all sequenced from one sample in a study of blood T cell repertoires in COVID-19. Some clones are missing from TCRdb's copy, which holds only in-frame ones; the method was immunoSEQ multiplex PCR. Here the sample spans around 300,000 clones, about nine tenths being singletons. Sequenced sample: peripheral blood. The receptors originated from a man younger than 35 with active or convalescent COVID-19.

The chain carries TRBV6-2 or TRBV6-3 and TRBJ2-3, with 8 nucleotides matching TRBD2. CDR1 and CDR2 (germline): MNHEY, SVGEGT. This CDR3 is built from 16 residues. The V gene end was trimmed by 6 bases and the J gene end by 4 bases; junction bases not matched to a gene: 12. The CDR3 reads CASSPRGGQGSDTQYF. The CDR3 bases are TGTGCCAGCAGCCCCCGGGGGGGCCAAGGTTCAGATACGCAGTATTTT.

This chain joins TRBV2 and TRBJ2-4; TRBD2 aligns across 8 bases. The CDR3 loop spans 16 amino acids. V trimming: 6 bases; J trimming: 0 bases; junction bases outside the gene matches: 7. Germline lookup yields CDR1 SNHLY and CDR2 FYNNEI. CDR3 sequence: CASRVSGRVAKNIQYF. In DNA, the CDR3 is TGTGCCAGCAGGGTGAGCGGGAGAGTAGCCAAAAACATTCAGTACTTC.

The chain combines TRBV14 with TRBJ1-1; D is perhaps TRBD1 (5 bases). Germline V CDR1 and CDR2: SGHDN, FVKESK. This CDR3 has 13 residues. The V end lost 3 bases, the J end lost 11 bases, and 16 bases lay between the germline ends. The CDR3 here is CASSQGLGQRAFF. Written as DNA, the CDR3 is TGTGCCAGCAGCCAGGGCCTGGGGCAGAGGGCTTTCTTT.

This clone was counted a few times. The J gene is TRBJ2-1, the V gene TRBV5-4; 9 positions match TRBD2. The CDR3 is 16 residues long. CDR1 and CDR2 from the germline V gene are SGHNT and YYREEE (reference sequence). The trim removed 3 bases at V and 1 base at J, leaving 5 bases unmatched. Here the CDR3 DNA reads TGTGCCAGCAGCTCACCGGGACTAGCATCCTACAATGAGCAGTTCTTC. Its protein is CASSSPGLASYNEQFF.

The chain carries TRBV6-1 and TRBJ1-5; D is undetermined. Germline V gene lookup returns CDR1 MNHNS and CDR2 SASEGT. V shed 8 bases and J shed 4 bases, with 12 bases lying between them. The CDR3 loop spans 13 amino acids. The CDR3 DNA reads TGTGCCAGCCGCAATCGAGAGAATCAGCCCCAGCATTTT. Protein: CASRNRENQPQHF.

This rearrangement joins TRBV11-3 to TRBJ2-3; 15 bases are a match to TRBD2. J gave up 3 bases and V 6 bases, and 7 bases lay outside the gene matches. Germline loops: CDR1 SGHNT, CDR2 YENEEA. This CDR3 contains 17 residues. CDR3 nucleotides: TGTGCCAGCAGTTCCGGGACTAGCGGGAGGCGTACAGATACGCAGTATTTT. This gives the protein CASSSGTSGRRTDTQYF.

The chain is built from TRBV7-9 and TRBJ2-5, with 8 positions matching TRBD2. Per germline, CDR1 SEHNR and CDR2 FQNEAQ (reference sequence). The trim removed 6 bases at V and 1 base at J, leaving 7 bases unmatched. There are 15 residues in the CDR3. The CDR3 coding sequence is TGTGCCAGCAGTCCTACTAGCGGAGGCCAAGAGACCCAGTACTTC. Amino acids: CASSPTSGGQETQYF.

CDR3 region: CAISPRANYGYTF. The CDR3 DNA follows: TGTGCCATCTCCCCCCGAGCTAACTATGGCTACACCTTC. The chain uses TRBV11-3 and TRBJ1-2; no reliable D call. V lost 10 bases, J lost 0 bases, and 12 bases lay in between. The CDR3 has 13 amino acids. Germline V gene sequence: CDR1 SGHNT, CDR2 YENEEA.

The V call is TRBV9, the J call TRBJ2-7; the match to TRBD2 covers 10 bases. CDR1 and CDR2 (germline): SGDLS, YYNGEE. With 3 bases clipped from V and 3 bases from J, the junction kept 6 bases outside the gene matches. The CDR3 totals 15 residues. The CDR3 sequence is CASSADSGGHYEQYF. The CDR3 DNA reads TGTGCCAGCAGCGCGGATAGCGGGGGGCACTACGAGCAGTACTTC.

The J gene is TRBJ2-2, the V gene TRBV9; tentative D call: TRBD2 (6 bases). Germline lookup yields CDR1 SGDLS and CDR2 YYNGEE. Trimming shortened V by 5 bases and J by 5 bases, and 13 bases separated the two germline ends. The CDR3 covers 14 residues. CDR3 coding DNA: TGTGCCAGCAGAGGGGACTGGGCGACCGGGGAGCTGTTTTTT. It codes for CASRGDWATGELFF.

This clone was picked up a small number of times. The gene calls are TRBV4-2 and TRBJ2-3; 7 bases are a match to TRBD2. Germline-derived CDR1 and CDR2 are LGHNA and YNFKEQ. This CDR3 is built from 15 residues. V gave up 3 bases and J gave up 4 bases; unmatched junction bases: 7. The DNA for the CDR3 is TGTGCCAGCAGCCAGGGGGGGAGCGGCGCAGATACGCAGTATTTT. Protein product: CASSQGGSGADTQYF.

The CDR3: CASSFADYGYTF. Here the CDR3 DNA reads TGTGCCAGCAGTTTTGCGGACTATGGCTACACCTTC. The chain joins TRBV28 to TRBJ1-2, with D hard to call. V was trimmed by 3 bases and J by 3 bases, leaving 5 bases between them. Germline V CDR1 and CDR2: MDHEN, SYDVKM. CDR3 length: 12 amino acids.

The V and J genes are TRBV7-6 and TRBJ2-7, with 11 bases aligning to TRBD2. The CDR3 sequence is 16 residues long. Germline CDR1 SGHVS, CDR2 FNYEAQ. With 5 bases clipped from V and 5 bases from J, the junction kept 11 bases outside the gene matches. Here the CDR3 DNA reads TGTGCCAGCAGCCCAATTAGCGGGAGGGTAGTAAACGAGCAGTACTTC. This translates into CASSPISGRVVNEQYF.

In DNA form, the CDR3 reads TGTGCCAGCAGCTTAACAGGGGTTGGGAATGAGCAGTTCTTC. It codes for CASSLTGVGNEQFF. The genes are TRBV7-9 and TRBJ2-1, with 7 bases lining up with TRBD1. The V segment lost 2 bases and the J segment 7 bases; nucleotides outside the gene matches: 5. CDR3 length equals 14 residues. The germline CDR1 and CDR2 sequences are SEHNR and FQNEAQ (reference sequence). Based on the CDR3 plus reference TRBV7-9 and TRBJ2-1, the full variable domain is DTGVSQNPRHKITKRGQNVTFRCDPISEHNRLYWYRQTLGQGPEFLTYFQNEAQLEKSRLLSDRFSAERPKGSFSTLEIQRTEQGDSAMYLCASSLTGVGNEQFFGPGTRLTVL.

The J gene is TRBJ2-1, the V gene TRBV7-6, with a possible D match to TRBD1 (5 bases). The CDR3 length is 14 residues. Trimming stripped 5 bases from V and 7 bases from J, with 15 bases between. The V gene's germline CDR1 is SGHVS and CDR2 FNYEAQ. CDR3 amino acids: CASSTGRVVNEQFF. CDR3 nucleotides: TGTGCCAGCAGCACAGGACGGGTCGTAAATGAGCAGTTCTTC.

The chain employs TRBV29-1 and TRBJ1-1; TRBD1 matches 9 bases. This CDR3 is 13 amino acids long. V gave up 6 bases and J gave up 1 base; unmatched junction bases: 3. CDR1 SQVTM and CDR2 ANQGSEA come from the germline V gene. CDR3 region: CSVPTGGNTEAFF. In nucleotides, the CDR3 is TGCAGCGTCCCGACAGGGGGGAACACTGAAGCTTTCTTT.

The chain combines TRBV11-2 with TRBJ1-2; 8 positions match TRBD1. The germline V gene encodes CDR1 SGHAT and CDR2 FQNNGV. The CDR3 has 14 residues. V shed 5 bases and J 5 bases; nucleotides not matched to a gene: 7. CDR3 in amino acids: CASSQDREGYGYTF. Here the CDR3 DNA reads TGTGCCAGCAGCCAGGACAGGGAAGGATATGGCTACACCTTC.

The gene calls are TRBV5-4 and TRBJ2-5; 8 bases agree with TRBD2. The germline gives CDR1 SGHNT, CDR2 YYREEE (reference sequence). The CDR3 is 13 amino acids. V dropped 0 bases and J dropped 7; count of bases not matched to a gene: 2. Written as DNA, the CDR3 is TGTGCCAGCAGCTTGGCGAGCGGGGGGACCCAGTACTTC. It translates to CASSLASGGTQYF.

This chain uses TRBV7-2 with TRBJ1-4, with 9 bases fitting TRBD1. V was pared by 6 bases and J by 10 bases, with 9 bases of the junction left unmatched. CDR3 size: 14 residues. CDR1 is SGHTA and CDR2 is FQGNSA in the germline V gene. CDR3 in amino acids: CASSFGQGWGKLFF. The CDR3 DNA sequence: TGTGCCAGCAGTTTTGGACAGGGGTGGGGAAAACTGTTTTTT.

This chain links TRBV24-1 with TRBJ2-1, with 11 nucleotides matching TRBD1. The CDR3 has 14 residues. V trimming: 7 bases; J trimming: 3 bases; junction bases outside the gene matches: 1. Germline V lookup: CDR1 KGHDR, CDR2 SFDVKD. The CDR3 sequence: CATRGQGVYNEQFF. For the CDR3, the DNA is TGTGCCACCAGGGGACAGGGGGTCTACAATGAGCAGTTCTTC.

The chain couples TRBV7-8 to TRBJ1-2; D gene uncertain. The germline CDR1 and CDR2 sequences are SGHVS and FQNEAQ. The CDR3 has 15 residues. Trimming shortened V by 0 bases and J by 6 bases, and 14 bases separated the two germline ends. The CDR3 DNA sequence: TGTGCCAGCAGCTTAGCGAGAGGGCCGGGTAATGGCTACACCTTC. This encodes CASSLARGPGNGYTF.

The J gene is TRBJ1-5, the V gene TRBV7-6; 9 nucleotides line up with TRBD1. The CDR3 loop spans 19 amino acids. The germline V gene has CDR1 SGHVS and CDR2 FNYEAQ. The ends lost 5 bases at V and 2 bases at J; junction bases unmatched: 16. For the CDR3, the DNA is TGTGCCAGCAGCCTAAGAGCCGGGACAGGGTTGTTCGGCAATCAGCCCCAGCATTTT. It is translated as CASSLRAGTGLFGNQPQHF. The whole variable domain, remainder taken from reference TRBV7-6 and TRBJ1-5, is GAGVSQSPRYKVTKRGQDVALRCDPISGHVSLYWYRQALGQGPEFLTYFNYEAQQDKSGLPNDRFSAERPEGSISTLTIQRTEQRDSAMYRCASSLRAGTGLFGNQPQHFGDGTRLSIL.